The 6 T cell receptor beta chains reported below all come from one sample, sequenced in a study of blood T cells in healthy people across ages. The use of a sample-barcoded 5' primer and a J-beta primer mix characterized a second PCR of roughly 6 to 11 cycles. TCRdb fed the 5' RACE reads into MiXCR, producing one record per CDR3 protein. Of around 2 million distinct CDR3 sequences in the sample, about two fifths were seen once. The sample consisted of blood. The receptors here all came from a human donor in good health.

This clonotype was recorded a few times. The chain has TRBV11-2 and TRBJ2-7; unclear D gene. CDR1 and CDR2 from the germline V gene are SGHAT and FQNNGV. Deletions cut 0 bases from V and 6 bases from J, with 9 bases between. The length of the CDR3 is 13 residues. CDR3 loop: CASSLEGAPEQYF. DNA for the CDR3: TGTGCCAGCAGCTTAGAAGGAGCACCCGAGCAGTACTTC.

In this sample, this clonotype turned up a few times. The V and J genes are TRBV7-8 and TRBJ2-1; 9 bases fit TRBD2. The germline V gene has CDR1 SGHVS and CDR2 FQNEAQ. CDR3 length: 17 amino acids. V dropped 5 bases and J dropped 4; count of bases not matched to a gene: 12. The CDR3 spells CASSDGEGLAGYNEQFF. The CDR3 nucleotides are TGTGCCAGCAGCGACGGGGAGGGGCTAGCGGGGTACAATGAGCAGTTCTTC.

This clonotype has only a few counts. The genes are TRBV28 and TRBJ2-3; TRBD2 aligns across 11 bases. This CDR3 comprises 16 residues. The ends lost 2 bases at V and 4 bases at J; junction bases unmatched: 5. The germline gives CDR1 MDHEN, CDR2 SYDVKM. CDR3: CASSLLLAGASDTQYF. CDR3 in DNA: TGTGCCAGCAGTTTACTACTAGCGGGGGCCTCAGATACGCAGTATTTT.

V is TRBV6-1 and J is TRBJ2-4; D is ambiguous. The CDR3 is 14 amino acids. Germline V lookup: CDR1 MNHNS, CDR2 SASEGT. Trimming removed 6 bases at V and 13 bases at J, with 22 bases between. In DNA form, the CDR3 reads TGTGCCAGCAGCGGCCTGTTGTCCTACAATGAGCAGTACTTC. Encoded protein: CASSGLLSYNEQYF.

This clonotype showed up just a few times. The chain has TRBV4-2 and TRBJ2-1; 8 bases fit TRBD2. Germline CDR1 is LGHNA and CDR2 is YNFKEQ. The CDR3 has 16 amino acids. After removal of 3 bases from V and 2 bases from J, the junction contained 6 bases not matched to a gene. CDR3 coding DNA: TGTGCCAGCAGCCAGGCGCGGGGGGAACCCTACAATGAGCAGTTCTTC. Protein: CASSQARGEPYNEQFF.

The chain combines TRBV28 with TRBJ2-5; 8 nucleotides match TRBD2. The junction had 5 bases not matched to a gene; V was cut back by 1 base and J by 4 bases. The CDR3 extends over 15 amino acids. CDR1 and CDR2 (germline): MDHEN, SYDVKM. The CDR3 DNA sequence: TGTGCCAGCAGTTTATTATCAAGCGGGGGAGAGACCCAGTACTTC. Amino acids: CASSLLSSGGETQYF.